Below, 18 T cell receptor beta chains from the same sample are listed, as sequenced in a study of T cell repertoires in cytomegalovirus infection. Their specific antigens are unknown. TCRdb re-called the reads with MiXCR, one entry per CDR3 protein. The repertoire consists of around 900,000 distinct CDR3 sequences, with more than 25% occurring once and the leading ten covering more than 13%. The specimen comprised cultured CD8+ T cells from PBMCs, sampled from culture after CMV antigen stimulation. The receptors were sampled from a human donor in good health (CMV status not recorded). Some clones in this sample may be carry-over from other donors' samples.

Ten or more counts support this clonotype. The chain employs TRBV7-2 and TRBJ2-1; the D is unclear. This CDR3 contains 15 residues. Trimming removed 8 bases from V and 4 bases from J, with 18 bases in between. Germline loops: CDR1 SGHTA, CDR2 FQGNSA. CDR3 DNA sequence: TGTGCCAGCGGATTCGGCTTCTACCCTTACAATGAGCAGTTCTTC. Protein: CASGFGFYPYNEQFF.

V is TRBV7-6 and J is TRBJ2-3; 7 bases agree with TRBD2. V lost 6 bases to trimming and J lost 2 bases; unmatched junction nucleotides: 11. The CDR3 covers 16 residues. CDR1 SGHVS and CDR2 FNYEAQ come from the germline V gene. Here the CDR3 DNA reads TGTGCCAGCAGACCCTCGGCGGGGGAACACACAGATACGCAGTATTTT. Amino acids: CASRPSAGEHTDTQYF.

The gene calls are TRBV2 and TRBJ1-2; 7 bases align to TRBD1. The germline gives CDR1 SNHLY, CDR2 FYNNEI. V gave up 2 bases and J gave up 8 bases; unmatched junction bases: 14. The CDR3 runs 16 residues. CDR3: CASSEQGLRGSEGYTF. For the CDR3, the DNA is TGTGCCAGCAGTGAACAAGGTCTCAGGGGGTCTGAGGGCTACACCTTC.

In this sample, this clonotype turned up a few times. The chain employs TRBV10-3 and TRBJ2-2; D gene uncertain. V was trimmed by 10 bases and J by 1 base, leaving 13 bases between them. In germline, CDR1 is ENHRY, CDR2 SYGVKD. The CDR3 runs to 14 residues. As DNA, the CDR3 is TGTGCCACCTTCAGCCCTATGAACACCGGGGAGCTGTTTTTT. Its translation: CATFSPMNTGELFF.

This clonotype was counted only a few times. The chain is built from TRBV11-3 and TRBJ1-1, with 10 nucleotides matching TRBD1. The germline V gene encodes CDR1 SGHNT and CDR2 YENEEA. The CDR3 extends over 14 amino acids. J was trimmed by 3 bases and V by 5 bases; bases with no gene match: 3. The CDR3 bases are TGTGCCAGCAGCAAGACAGGGGGCTACACTGAAGCTTTCTTT. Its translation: CASSKTGGYTEAFF.

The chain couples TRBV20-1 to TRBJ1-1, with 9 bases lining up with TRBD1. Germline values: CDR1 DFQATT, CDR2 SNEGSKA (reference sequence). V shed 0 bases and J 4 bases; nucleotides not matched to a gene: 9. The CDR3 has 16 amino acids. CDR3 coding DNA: TGCAGTGCTAGAGATTTACAGGGGGCGGTGGGCACTGAAGCTTTCTTT. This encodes CSARDLQGAVGTEAFF.

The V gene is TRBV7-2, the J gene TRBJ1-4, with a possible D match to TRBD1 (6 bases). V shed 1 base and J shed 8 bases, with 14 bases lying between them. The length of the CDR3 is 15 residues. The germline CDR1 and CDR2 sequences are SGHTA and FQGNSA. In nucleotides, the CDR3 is TGTGCCAGCAGCTTAGTTCCGGGGGCTGGGGAAAAACTGTTTTTT. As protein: CASSLVPGAGEKLFF.

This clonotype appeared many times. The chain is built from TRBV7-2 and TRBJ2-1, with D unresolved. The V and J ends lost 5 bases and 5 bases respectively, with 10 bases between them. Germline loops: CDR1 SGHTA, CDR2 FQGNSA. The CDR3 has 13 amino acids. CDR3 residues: CASSIRVNNEQFF. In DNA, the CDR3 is TGTGCCAGCAGCATACGGGTCAACAATGAGCAGTTCTTC.

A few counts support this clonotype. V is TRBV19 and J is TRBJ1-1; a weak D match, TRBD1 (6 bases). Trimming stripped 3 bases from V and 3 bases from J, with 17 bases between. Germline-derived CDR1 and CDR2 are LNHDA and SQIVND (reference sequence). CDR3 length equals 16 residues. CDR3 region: CASSMNLGARDTEAFF. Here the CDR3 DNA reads TGTGCCAGTAGTATGAATTTGGGGGCTCGGGACACTGAAGCTTTCTTT. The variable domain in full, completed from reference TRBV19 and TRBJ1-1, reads DGGITQSPKYLFRKEGQNVTLSCEQNLNHDAMYWYRQDPGQGLRLIYYSQIVNDFQKGDIAEGYSVSREKKESFPLTVTSAQKNPTAFYLCASSMNLGARDTEAFFGQGTRLTVV.

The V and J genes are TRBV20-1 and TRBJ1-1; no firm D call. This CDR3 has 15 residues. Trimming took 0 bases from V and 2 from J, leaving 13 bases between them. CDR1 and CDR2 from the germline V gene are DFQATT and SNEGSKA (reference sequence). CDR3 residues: CSARDIVAFNTEAFF. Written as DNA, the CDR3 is TGCAGTGCTAGAGATATCGTGGCGTTTAACACTGAAGCTTTCTTT.

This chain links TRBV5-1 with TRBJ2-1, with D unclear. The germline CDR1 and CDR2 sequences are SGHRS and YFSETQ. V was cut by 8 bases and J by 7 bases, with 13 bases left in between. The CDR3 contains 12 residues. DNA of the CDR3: TGCGCCAGTACCTTGTGGGATAATGAGCAGTTCTTC. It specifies CASTLWDNEQFF.

The CDR3 protein is CASSIVGGPEQYF. The CDR3 bases are TGTGCCAGTAGTATAGTAGGAGGGCCCGAGCAGTACTTC. The rearrangement links TRBV19 to TRBJ2-7; the D gene is possibly TRBD2 (6 bases). The V and J ends lost 1 base and 6 bases respectively, with 10 bases between them. The CDR3 is 13 residues long. CDR1 and CDR2 (germline): LNHDA, SQIVND (reference sequence).

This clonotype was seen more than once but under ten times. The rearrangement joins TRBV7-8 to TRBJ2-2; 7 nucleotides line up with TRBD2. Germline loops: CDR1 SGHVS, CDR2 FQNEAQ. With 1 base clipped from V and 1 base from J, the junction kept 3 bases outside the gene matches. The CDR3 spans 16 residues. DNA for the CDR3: TGTGCCAGCAGCTTAGGGCTAGCGGTGAACACCGGGGAGCTGTTTTTT. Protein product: CASSLGLAVNTGELFF.

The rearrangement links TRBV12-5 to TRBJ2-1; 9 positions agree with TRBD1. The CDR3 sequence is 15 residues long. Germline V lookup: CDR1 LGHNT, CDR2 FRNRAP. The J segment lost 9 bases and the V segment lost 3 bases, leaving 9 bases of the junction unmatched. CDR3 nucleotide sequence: TGTGCTAGTGGTTTTACAGGGGGCCAGGTCGGTGAGCAGTTCTTC. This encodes CASGFTGGQVGEQFF.

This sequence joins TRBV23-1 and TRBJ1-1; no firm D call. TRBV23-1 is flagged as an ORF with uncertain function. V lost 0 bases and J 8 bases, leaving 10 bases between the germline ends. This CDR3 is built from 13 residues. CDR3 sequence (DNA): TGCGCCAGCAGTCAATCAAGGACGGTGGAAGCTTTCTTT. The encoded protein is CASSQSRTVEAFF.

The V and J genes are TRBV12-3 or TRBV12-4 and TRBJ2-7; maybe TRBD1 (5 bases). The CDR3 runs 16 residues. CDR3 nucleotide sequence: TGTGTCAGCAGTCCCGACAGCCTGGCGGCGAGTTACGAGCAGTACGTC. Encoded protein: CVSSPDSLAASYEQYV.

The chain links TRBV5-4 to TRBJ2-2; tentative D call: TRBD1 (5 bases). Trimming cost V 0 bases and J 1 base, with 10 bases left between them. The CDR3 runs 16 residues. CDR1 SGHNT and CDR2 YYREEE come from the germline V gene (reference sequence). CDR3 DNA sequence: TGTGCCAGCAGCTTGGCCGGGCAGGGGAACACCGGGGAGCTGTTTTTT. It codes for CASSLAGQGNTGELFF.

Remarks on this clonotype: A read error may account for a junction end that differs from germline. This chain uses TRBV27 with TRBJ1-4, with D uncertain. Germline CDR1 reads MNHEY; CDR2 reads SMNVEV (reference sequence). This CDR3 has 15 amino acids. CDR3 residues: CVSSQYVDKNEKLFF. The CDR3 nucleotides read TGTGTCAGCAGTCAGTACGTCGACAAGAACGAAAAACTGTTTTTT.